This entry lists 8 T cell receptor beta chains sequenced from one sample in a study of T cell responses to AZD1222 COVID-19 vaccine. Sequenced by immunoSEQ multiplex PCR; TCRdb stores in-frame clones only, minus some. The sample contains 160,000 or so clones, over 80% of which appear only once. The sample was peripheral blood, taken on day 0 of AZD1222 vaccination. The receptors were gathered from an adult in good health.

The chain joins TRBV9 to TRBJ1-6; perhaps TRBD1 as D (5 bases). With 3 bases removed from V and 9 bases from J, the gap between germline ends came to 16 bases. Per germline, CDR1 SGDLS and CDR2 YYNGEE. The CDR3 spans 15 residues. CDR3 bases: TGTGCCAGCAGCGCCGCGGGGGTGTACGGTTCACCCCTCCACTTT. This sequence encodes CASSAAGVYGSPLHF.

This chain connects TRBV6-2 or TRBV6-3 to TRBJ2-1; 10 nucleotides match TRBD2. Per germline, CDR1 MNHEY and CDR2 SVGEGT. V was pared by 5 bases and J by 4 bases, with 2 bases of the junction left unmatched. This CDR3 is built from 14 residues. The CDR3 here is CASSRLAGYNEQFF. The CDR3 coding sequence is TGTGCCAGCAGTCGACTAGCGGGTTACAATGAGCAGTTCTTC.

This rearrangement joins TRBV5-4 to TRBJ1-2, with TRBD1 as a possible D gene (5 bases). V was clipped by 0 bases and J by 7 bases, with 13 bases between them. The CDR3 is made up of 14 amino acids. The germline V gene has CDR1 SGHNT and CDR2 YYREEE (reference sequence). The CDR3 spells CASSLVPDRSGYTF. The CDR3 coding sequence is TGTGCCAGCAGCTTGGTGCCCGACAGAAGTGGCTACACCTTC.

The chain has TRBV28 and TRBJ2-5, with D maybe TRBD1 (6 bases). In germline, CDR1 is MDHEN, CDR2 SYDVKM. V was shortened by 3 bases and J by 5 bases, with 10 bases between the two germline ends. CDR3 length: 13 residues. The CDR3 sequence: CASSFQGQETQYF. As DNA, the CDR3 is TGTGCCAGCAGTTTTCAGGGGCAGGAGACCCAGTACTTC.

In this sample, this clone turned up a few times. The CDR3 bases are TGCAGCGTTGGGGGGTCGGGGGTAATGAACACTGAAGCTTTCTTT. Translating gives CSVGGSGVMNTEAFF. The chain has TRBV29-1 and TRBJ1-1, with D possibly matching TRBD1 (5 bases). CDR1 and CDR2 (germline): SQVTM, ANQGSEA. The ends were cut back, 4 bases at V and 0 bases at J, with 15 bases in the middle. The CDR3 has 15 amino acids.

The chain is built from TRBV6-4 and TRBJ2-7, with 9 bases matching TRBD1. Germline-derived CDR1 and CDR2 are MRHNA and SNTAGT. The CDR3 spans 15 residues. The ends lost 3 bases at V and 5 bases at J; junction bases unmatched: 8. Here the CDR3 reads CASSEGMGQGNEQYF. CDR3 nucleotide sequence: TGTGCCAGCAGTGAAGGAATGGGACAGGGTAACGAGCAGTACTTC.

V gene TRBV27 combines with J gene TRBJ1-4, with D perhaps matching TRBD1 (6 bases). The CDR3 covers 15 residues. Trimming cost V 4 bases and J 3 bases, with 12 bases left between them. CDR1 MNHEY and CDR2 SMNVEV come from the germline V gene (reference sequence). Here the CDR3 reads CASSSLGQSNEKLFF. The CDR3 DNA reads TGTGCCAGCAGTTCGTTAGGACAGTCTAATGAAAAACTGTTTTTT.

J is TRBJ2-1 and V is TRBV7-3; 7 positions match TRBD1. The CDR3 covers 17 residues. Germline V lookup: CDR1 SGHTA, CDR2 FQGTGA. V dropped 2 bases and J dropped 1; count of bases not matched to a gene: 8. The CDR3 spells CASSLFVTGISYNEQFF. CDR3 sequence (DNA): TGTGCCAGCAGCTTATTCGTGACAGGGATTTCCTACAATGAGCAGTTCTTC.